This T cell receptor beta chain came from a study of graft-versus-host responses after intestinal transplantation. Findings of the study overall: Among recipient marrow samples, GvH clones were found; some appeared first in ileum or blood. Elevated graft-versus-host to host-versus-graft clonal ratios in allografts were recorded for patients with graft-donor T cell macrochimerism.

Turning to this clone: The antigen is undetermined.

CDR1 MDHEN and CDR2 SYDVKM come from the germline V gene. The CDR3 consists of 15 residues. The junction had 6 bases not matched to a gene; V was cut back by 2 bases and J by 4 bases. This table comes from immunoSEQ multiplex PCR, and its TCRdb copy is limited to in-frame clones, with some not included. The data hold more than 95,000 clones, with roughly nine tenths observed a single time. The rearrangement joins TRBV28 to TRBJ1-2; 8 bases line up with TRBD1. The sample in question was unstimulated CD4+ T cells sorted from spleen or lymph node cells, obtained before intestinal transplant. This sequence was found in a human donor who received an intestinal transplant. CDR3 nucleotide sequence: TGTGCCAGCAGTTTAGGGGGGACAGGCTCCTATGGCTACACCTTC. It is translated as CASSLGGTGSYGYTF.